Listed here are 21 T cell receptor beta chains from one sample, sequenced in a study of identical twins. Each CDR3 protein is one row after TCRdb ran MiXCR on the 5' RACE reads. This table holds under 1 million distinct CDR3 sequences, around an eighth found once. The sample was also reused in another study, on yellow fever vaccine responses in identical twins.

Sequenced input: PBMCs. Receptors were obtained from a woman younger than 30 in good health.

The chain combines TRBV20-1 with TRBJ1-2; weak D call: TRBD1 (5 bases). Trimming left V 0 bases short and J 2 bases short, with 10 bases between. Germline assignment: CDR1 DFQATT and CDR2 SNEGSKA (reference sequence). This CDR3 is built from 14 residues. The CDR3 region is CSAREPTANYGYTF. For the CDR3, the DNA is TGCAGTGCTAGAGAGCCGACAGCAAACTATGGCTACACCTTC.

The sample holds many counts of this clonotype. The chain couples TRBV5-1 to TRBJ2-1; D call uncertain. From germline, CDR1 is SGHRS and CDR2 YFSETQ. V was clipped by 8 bases and J by 0 bases, with 15 bases between them. This CDR3 contains 15 residues. CDR3 protein: CASQALGGSYNEQFF. The CDR3, as DNA: TGCGCCAGTCAGGCCCTCGGTGGCTCCTACAATGAGCAGTTCTTC.

The sample holds a few counts of this clonotype. DNA of the CDR3: TGTGCCAGTAGTATGGGAACAGGCGGATCTCTCAATCAGCCCCAGCATTTT. Its translation is CASSMGTGGSLNQPQHF. This chain links TRBV19 with TRBJ1-5; perhaps TRBD1 as D (5 bases). Germline V gene lookup returns CDR1 LNHDA and CDR2 SQIVND (reference sequence). The V end lost 3 bases, the J end lost 3 bases, and 18 bases lay between the germline ends. This CDR3 is 17 amino acids long. The full variable domain, with the rest looked up from reference TRBV19 and TRBJ1-5, is DGGITQSPKYLFRKEGQNVTLSCEQNLNHDAMYWYRQDPGQGLRLIYYSQIVNDFQKGDIAEGYSVSREKKESFPLTVTSAQKNPTAFYLCASSMGTGGSLNQPQHFGDGTRLSIL.

This clonotype showed up just a few times. The chain is built from TRBV28 and TRBJ2-1, with TRBD2 as a possible D gene (6 bases). CDR1 is MDHEN, CDR2 SYDVKM, per germline. V lost 4 bases to trimming and J lost 0 bases, with 10 bases between them. The CDR3 sequence is 15 residues long. The CDR3 DNA is TGTGCCAGCAGTTCTCACGGGGGCTCCTACAATGAGCAGTTCTTC. The encoded protein is CASSSHGGSYNEQFF. Drawing the rest from reference TRBV28 and TRBJ2-1, the complete variable domain is DVKVTQSSRYLVKRTGEKVFLECVQDMDHENMFWYRQDPGLGLRLIYFSYDVKMKEKGDIPEGYSVSREKKERFSLILESASTNQTSMYLCASSSHGGSYNEQFFGPGTRLTVL.

This rearrangement joins TRBV11-2 to TRBJ1-3, with TRBD1 as a possible D gene (5 bases). Germline V gene data show CDR1 as SGHAT and CDR2 as FQNNGV. Trimming left V 6 bases short and J 1 base short, with 31 bases between. This CDR3 comprises 21 residues. The CDR3 nucleotides are TGTGCCAGCAGAGAGGGACGGATAACCCCCCTCTATGTTTCTTCTGGAAACACCATATATTTT. It is translated as CASREGRITPLYVSSGNTIYF.

This clonotype has a handful of counts. V usage is TRBV7-9 and J usage is TRBJ2-1; 12 bases fit TRBD2. The CDR3 runs to 15 residues. Germline V gene lookup returns CDR1 SEHNR and CDR2 FQNEAQ (reference sequence). Germline trimming cut 3 bases from V and 6 bases from J; bases unmatched to any gene: 3. CDR3 sequence (DNA): TGTGCCAGCAGCTTCGGGACTAGCGGGCCCAATGAGCAGTTCTTC. As protein: CASSFGTSGPNEQFF.

The rearrangement joins TRBV3-1 to TRBJ1-4; D perhaps matches TRBD1 (5 bases). Germline V gives CDR1 LGHDT, CDR2 YNNKEL (reference sequence). CDR3 size: 12 residues. V was clipped by 4 bases and J by 8 bases, with 8 bases between them. This CDR3 reads CASSLGTEKLFF. The DNA for the CDR3 is TGTGCCAGCAGCCTCGGGACGGAAAAACTGTTTTTT.

The chain has TRBV14 and TRBJ2-3; D remains ambiguous. There are 15 residues in the CDR3. The germline CDR1 and CDR2 sequences are SGHDN and FVKESK. V was shortened by 0 bases and J by 6 bases, with 13 bases between the two germline ends. Here the CDR3 reads CASSQEGSWLDTQYF. CDR3 coding DNA: TGTGCCAGCAGCCAAGAAGGGTCCTGGCTCGATACGCAGTATTTT.

This clonotype was seen ten or more times. V and J are TRBV3-1 and TRBJ2-1, with 11 bases aligning to TRBD2. The germline gives CDR1 LGHDT, CDR2 YNNKEL (reference sequence). The trim removed 9 bases at V and 7 bases at J, leaving 8 bases unmatched. CDR3 size: 14 residues. The CDR3 sequence: CASQLAGVGNEQFF. The DNA of the CDR3 is TGTGCCAGTCAACTAGCGGGAGTTGGGAATGAGCAGTTCTTC.

In its sample, this clonotype was seen a few times. The V call is TRBV4-2, the J call TRBJ2-5; 7 bases are a match to TRBD2. The CDR3 is made up of 14 amino acids. After removal of 0 bases from V and 6 bases from J, the junction contained 4 bases not matched to a gene. The germline V gene has CDR1 LGHNA and CDR2 YNFKEQ. CDR3 loop: CASSQDTSAKTQYF. CDR3 DNA sequence: TGTGCCAGCAGCCAAGATACTAGCGCGAAGACCCAGTACTTC.

The genes are TRBV7-2 and TRBJ2-7; no definite D call. The CDR3 is 13 amino acids. V was clipped by 4 bases and J by 0 bases, with 7 bases between them. Per germline, CDR1 SGHTA and CDR2 FQGNSA. The CDR3 nucleotides read TGTGCCAGCAGCTCAGTCATCTCCTACGAGCAGTACTTC. Its protein is CASSSVISYEQYF.

V is TRBV28 and J is TRBJ2-2, with D maybe TRBD1 (5 bases). This CDR3 region has 15 residues. V dropped 6 bases and J dropped 4 bases, with 15 bases sitting between them. Looked up from germline, CDR1 is MDHEN and CDR2 is SYDVKM. The CDR3 is CASRLWTTRTGELFF. In DNA form, the CDR3 reads TGTGCCAGCAGACTGTGGACAACCCGCACCGGGGAGCTGTTTTTT.

The V gene is TRBV15, the J gene TRBJ2-1, with D hard to call. Germline CDR1 LNHNV, CDR2 YYDKDF (reference sequence). V was cut by 2 bases and J by 8 bases, with 10 bases left in between. The CDR3 runs 13 residues. CDR3 coding DNA: TGTGCCACCAGCAGAAAGATATTAGATGAGCAGTTCTTC. Translation: CATSRKILDEQFF.

V is TRBV2 and J is TRBJ2-1; D is unclear. V shed 1 base and J shed 3 bases, with 10 bases lying between them. The CDR3 has 15 amino acids. Germline lookup yields CDR1 SNHLY and CDR2 FYNNEI. CDR3 amino acids: CASSEGGRVYNEQFF. In nucleotides, the CDR3 is TGTGCCAGCAGTGAAGGGGGTCGGGTCTACAATGAGCAGTTCTTC.

This rearrangement joins TRBV9 to TRBJ2-5; TRBD2 matches 9 bases. Per the germline V gene, CDR1 is SGDLS and CDR2 is YYNGEE. Germline trimming cut 0 bases from V and 5 bases from J; bases unmatched to any gene: 5. The CDR3 length is 15 residues. Here the CDR3 reads CASSVALAGRETQYF. CDR3 coding DNA: TGTGCCAGCAGCGTAGCGCTAGCGGGGCGGGAGACCCAGTACTTC.

This clonotype turned up a few times. The chain carries TRBV15 and TRBJ2-1; D is undetermined. Per germline, CDR1 LNHNV and CDR2 YYDKDF (reference sequence). Trimming stripped 1 base from V and 4 bases from J, with 8 bases between. The CDR3 totals 14 residues. CDR3 protein: CATSRVGGYNEQFF. As DNA, the CDR3 is TGTGCCACCAGCAGAGTCGGCGGATACAATGAGCAGTTCTTC.

The chain recombines TRBV27 with TRBJ2-7, with TRBD1 matching 9 bases. Germline V gene lookup returns CDR1 MNHEY and CDR2 SMNVEV (reference sequence). This CDR3 is 14 amino acids long. The V and J ends lost 5 bases and 7 bases, in that order; junction bases with no gene match: 9. CDR3: CASSAIQGAGEQYV. The DNA of the CDR3 is TGTGCCAGCAGTGCCATACAGGGGGCGGGGGAGCAGTACGTC.

This clonotype was detected a few times. This chain links TRBV7-6 with TRBJ2-5; the match to TRBD1 covers 11 bases. V gave up 3 bases and J gave up 5 bases; unmatched junction bases: 8. The length of the CDR3 is 16 residues. Germline values: CDR1 SGHVS, CDR2 FNYEAQ. This CDR3 reads CASSLTWTGGSETQYF. The DNA for the CDR3 is TGTGCCAGCAGCTTGACCTGGACAGGGGGCAGTGAGACCCAGTACTTC. The full variable domain, in which reference TRBV7-6 and TRBJ2-5 provide the parts outside the CDR3, is GAGVSQSPRYKVTKRGQDVALRCDPISGHVSLYWYRQALGQGPEFLTYFNYEAQQDKSGLPNDRFSAERPEGSISTLTIQRTEQRDSAMYRCASSLTWTGGSETQYFGPGTRLLVL.

This clonotype was seen a few times. The chain's CDR3 is CASSQVSDLDEQYV. CDR3 DNA: TGTGCCAGCAGCCAAGTATCCGACCTTGATGAGCAGTACGTC. The chain is built from TRBV3-1 and TRBJ2-7; D is uncertain. Trimming stripped 1 base from V and 7 bases from J, with 14 bases between. The CDR3 has 14 residues. Germline lookup yields CDR1 LGHDT and CDR2 YNNKEL (reference sequence).

This clonotype was seen a few times. The chain combines TRBV12-3 or TRBV12-4 with TRBJ1-3; 7 nucleotides agree with TRBD1. The J segment lost 4 bases and the V segment lost 6 bases, leaving 9 bases of the junction unmatched. This CDR3 is 15 amino acids long. In DNA form, the CDR3 reads TGTGCCAGCAGCCCGACAGGGTTGGGGGGAAACACCATATATTTT. As protein: CASSPTGLGGNTIYF.

This clonotype occurred many times. Written as DNA, the CDR3 is TGTGCCAGCAGTTACCCTAACACCATATATTTT. Translating gives CASSYPNTIYF. The rearrangement uses TRBV6-5 and TRBJ1-3; D call uncertain. The CDR3 spans 11 residues. Germline CDR1 reads MNHEY; CDR2 reads SVGAGI. V lost 2 bases and J lost 7, with 3 bases in between.